The entry below describes one TCR beta chain. The data were taken from a study of blood T cell repertoires in COVID-19. CDR3 length: 14 residues. The germline CDR1 and CDR2 sequences are SGHRS and YFSETQ. The ends lost 3 bases at V and 8 bases at J; junction bases unmatched: 5. TCRdb keeps only in-frame clones here, not all; method: immunoSEQ multiplex PCR. In the table there are 200,000 to 250,000 clones, over 80% of which are singletons. J is TRBJ1-4 and V is TRBV5-1; TRBD1 aligns across 9 bases. This receptor was taken from a human donor in a cohort sampled during active COVID-19. Sequencing was done on a sample of peripheral blood. The CDR3 region has the DNA TGCGCCAGCAGCTCGGGACAGGGAGGAGAAAAACTGTTTTTT. Translating gives CASSSGQGGEKLFF.